This T cell receptor beta chain was identified in a study of CD8 T cell repertoires and HIV-1 epitope variants. Study in general: Each of Twenty-five Gag and Nef epitope peptides stimulated a separate culture. Separate from the cultures, 1M uncultured T cells served as baseline.

This CDR3 spans 14 amino acids. With 6 bases removed from V and 1 base from J, the gap between germline ends came to 10 bases. Germline loops: CDR1 WSHSY, CDR2 SAAADI. On the immunoSEQ platform, TCR beta CDR3s were sequenced at survey depth. Sequencing was performed with immunoSEQ multiplex PCR; in TCRdb, only in-frame clones are kept and a portion is missing. The repertoire holds fewer than 7,000 clones, about 67% seen once, with roughly 40% in the top ten. With regard to this clone: As yet, its antigen is unknown.

This sequence originates from a male donor with HIV. The specimen sequenced was cultured CD8+ T cells derived from PBMCs. This rearrangement joins TRBV10-2 to TRBJ1-5; TRBD1 is a possible D gene (5 bases). The CDR3 region has the DNA TGCGCCAGCAGGGGGGGGGAGAGCAATCAGCCCCAGCATTTT. Protein product: CASRGGESNQPQHF.